Listed below are T cell receptor beta chains from one sample, sequenced in a study of T cell responses to AZD1222 COVID-19 vaccine. TCRdb keeps only in-frame clones here, not all; method: immunoSEQ multiplex PCR. Of 120,000 to 150,000 clones listed, around 88% are singletons. This sample comprised peripheral blood, obtained on day 0 of AZD1222 vaccination. These receptors all stem from an adult in good health. CDR3s include the opening cysteine and the closing phenylalanine or tryptophan. A D gene is named only where the DNA matches it firmly. The size field is filled for only some rows; it gives once, few, many or a size class.

v_call	d_call	clone_size	j_call	cdr3_nt	cdr3_aa
TRBV4-2	NA	NA	TRBJ2-1	TGTGCCAGCAGCCAAGAGGGGGTCGGGATCTCCTACAATGAGCAGTTCTTC	CASSQEGVGISYNEQFF
TRBV12-3/TRBV12-4	TRBD1	NA	TRBJ1-2	TGTGCCAGCAGCCACAGGGGAGGAGGCTACACCTTC	CASSHRGGGYTF
TRBV30	TRBD1	NA	TRBJ1-6	TGTGCCTGGAGTTTCTCACAGGGGGGCTCACCCCTCCACTTT	CAWSFSQGGSPLHF
TRBV7-9	NA	NA	TRBJ2-3	TGTGCCAGCAGCGACTGGACCGCAGATACGCAGTATTTT	CASSDWTADTQYF
TRBV6-5	TRBD1	NA	TRBJ1-2	TGTGCCAGCAGTACCCCCGGGACAGGATATGGCTACACCTTC	CASSTPGTGYGYTF
TRBV11-3	TRBD2	NA	TRBJ2-2	TGTGCCAGCAGCTCCCGGGGGGAACGATACGGGGAGCTGTTTTTT	CASSSRGERYGELFF
TRBV10-1	NA	few	TRBJ1-2	TGCGCCAGCAGTGAGTCGTCCAGGCCAGAGGGCTACACCTTC	CASSESSRPEGYTF
TRBV29-1	NA	NA	TRBJ2-1	TGCAGCGTTGACGGCCGGACAGGTGGAGGGGACAATGAGCAGTTCTTC	CSVDGRTGGGDNEQFF
TRBV2	NA	once	TRBJ2-1	TGTGCCAGCAGTGTGGAAGGGGTAATCTACAATGAGCAGTTCTTC	CASSVEGVIYNEQFF
TRBV7-9	NA	NA	TRBJ2-6	TGTGCCAGCAGCTCAGTTGGTGGGGCCAACGTCCTGACTTTC	CASSSVGGANVLTF
TRBV5-4	TRBD1	NA	TRBJ2-7	TGTGCCAGCAGCCTCACGGACAGGAGGAACGAGCAGTACTTC	CASSLTDRRNEQYF
TRBV7-9	TRBD1	NA	TRBJ2-2	TGTGCCAGCAGATCGTCGGGACAGGTCACCGGGGAGCTGTTTTTT	CASRSSGQVTGELFF
TRBV28	TRBD1	NA	TRBJ1-5	TGTGCCAGCAGCCGGGACAGGGGGCATCAGCCCCAGCATTTT	CASSRDRGHQPQHF
TRBV11-2	TRBD1	few	TRBJ2-3	TGTGCCAGCAGCTTAGGGACAGGAGGAGATACGCAGTATTTT	CASSLGTGGDTQYF
TRBV23-1	NA	NA	TRBJ1-6	TGCGCCAGGGGGGGCCGGGAAGAAAATAATTCACCCCTCCACTTT	CARGGREENNSPLHF
TRBV3-1/TRBV3-2	TRBD2	NA	TRBJ2-5	TGTGCCAGCAGCCAAGGGGGGGGACTAGCGGGAGTAGGCGGAGAGACCCAGTACTTC	CASSQGGGLAGVGGETQYF
TRBV4-3	NA	NA	TRBJ1-4	TGCGCCACGGGCGGAGCCAACAATGAAAAACTGTTTTTT	CATGGANNEKLFF
TRBV30	NA	NA	TRBJ1-6	TGTGCCTGGAGTACGTCAAGGGGTATAATGCCCCTCCACTTT	CAWSTSRGIMPLHF
TRBV7-9	TRBD1	NA	TRBJ1-5	TGTGCCAGCAGCTCGACCCGGACAGGGGGTCCACCCCAGCATTTT	CASSSTRTGGPPQHF
TRBV7-3	TRBD1	few	TRBJ1-5	TGTGCCAGCAGCCGACAGGGGGACCAGCCCCAGCATTTT	CASSRQGDQPQHF
TRBV6-1	NA	NA	TRBJ1-2	TGTGCCAGCAGTGAGAACAGGGTGGTGGGCTACACCTTC	CASSENRVVGYTF
TRBV6-2/TRBV6-3	TRBD2	few	TRBJ2-7	TGTGCCAGCAGCCAACGACAGGGACTAGCGGGAGCGCGGGAGCAGTACTTC	CASSQRQGLAGAREQYF
TRBV7-6	TRBD2	many	TRBJ2-1	TGTGCCAGCAGCTTAGCGCCTAGCGGAGGAACGGGCGGGTACAATGAGCAGTTCTTC	CASSLAPSGGTGGYNEQFF
TRBV6-5	NA	once	TRBJ1-6	TGTGCCAGCAGTTACCGTCAGGAACACTCACCCCTCCACTTT	CASSYRQEHSPLHF
TRBV27	NA	NA	TRBJ1-6	TGTGCCAGCAGTTTTACGTCGCAGGCATACTCCTATAATTCACCCCTCCACTTT	CASSFTSQAYSYNSPLHF
TRBV10-3	TRBD2	NA	TRBJ2-5	TGTGCCATCAGTGAGCCACGCCTACTAGCGGGAGGTGAGACCCAGTACTTC	CAISEPRLLAGGETQYF
TRBV28	NA	NA	TRBJ1-4	TGTGCCAGCACCCCACTCGGGGATGAAAAACTGTTTTTT	CASTPLGDEKLFF
TRBV5-6	TRBD1	NA	TRBJ2-5	TGTGCCAGCAGGCTACAGGGGGCGGGGGAGACCCAGTACTTC	CASRLQGAGETQYF
TRBV7-2	TRBD1	NA	TRBJ2-7	TGTGCCAGCAGCACGGGGACAGCATTACGGAACTTC	CASSTGTALRNF
TRBV5-1	NA	NA	TRBJ1-4	TGCGCCAGCAGCGTGGCTTCGTCGGGGTCTAATGAAAAACTGTTTTTT	CASSVASSGSNEKLFF
TRBV6-5	NA	NA	TRBJ1-1	TGTGCCAGCAGTTACTCGATAGGGGACGGGACTGAAGCTTTCTTT	CASSYSIGDGTEAFF
TRBV5-5	TRBD2	once	TRBJ2-7	TGTGCCAGCAGCTTTCGGCTAGCGGGAGTTCTCCACGAGCAGTACTTC	CASSFRLAGVLHEQYF
TRBV7-2	NA	NA	TRBJ2-1	TGTGCCAGCATCCCGGGTAGCGGCTACAATGAGCAGTTCTTC	CASIPGSGYNEQFF